This TCR beta chain is from a study of identical twins. This clonotype was observed at least ten times. The V end was cut by 8 bases, the J end by 7 bases, with 9 bases between. CDR1 is MNHEY and CDR2 is SVGAGI in the germline V gene. This CDR3 comprises 10 residues. TCRdb re-called the 5' RACE reads through MiXCR, storing one row per CDR3 protein. The sample yields 690,000 or so distinct CDR3 sequences, 5.5% to 7.5% seen once. V is TRBV6-5 and J is TRBJ2-7; D perhaps matches TRBD2 (5 bases). Sequenced: naive T cells sorted from blood. The sequence came from a man aged 18 to 30 in good health. The DNA for the CDR3 is TGTGCCAGCCACGGGGAGGAGCAGTACTTC. Residues: CASHGEEQYF.